The rows below give T cell receptor beta chains drawn from one sample of a study of T cell responses to AZD1222 COVID-19 vaccine. Repertoires were generated with immunoSEQ multiplex PCR, while TCRdb's copy carries only in-frame clones and drops some. Here the sample spans 150,000 to 200,000 clones, under 95% being singletons. The sequencing used peripheral blood, collected 28 days after the second AZD1222 dose. The receptors originated from an adult who received the AZD1222 COVID-19 vaccine. Each CDR3 is given with its conserved first and last residue. The D gene is left open where the match is weak. The size entry is marked missing in some rows and otherwise reads once, few, many or a size class.

D | J | size | V | CDR3 | DNA
TRBD2 | TRBJ2-1 | . | TRBV27 | CASSLYGGAHEQFF | TGTGCCAGCAGTTTATACGGGGGGGCCCATGAGCAGTTCTTC
. | TRBJ1-4 | . | TRBV20-1 | CSASAGIRQTNEKLFF | TGCAGTGCTAGTGCTGGGATCCGGCAGACTAATGAAAAACTGTTTTTT
. | TRBJ1-5 | . | TRBV6-5 | CASSYGGLQPQHF | TGTGCCAGCAGTTACGGGGGCCTTCAGCCCCAGCATTTT
. | TRBJ1-1 | . | TRBV7-9 | CAAGGRGPEAFF | TGTGCCGCCGGGGGTCGGGGGCCTGAAGCTTTCTTT
. | TRBJ1-2 | . | TRBV7-9 | CASSALSEGYTF | TGTGCCAGCAGCGCACTCTCAGAGGGCTACACCTTC
TRBD1 | TRBJ1-2 | . | TRBV14 | CASSLGTGQGLNYGYTF | TGTGCCAGCAGCCTAGGGACCGGACAGGGGCTTAACTATGGCTACACCTTC
TRBD1 | TRBJ1-1 | . | TRBV5-8 | CASILAGTGWVVTEAFF | TGTGCCAGCATCCTTGCCGGGACAGGGTGGGTTGTCACTGAAGCTTTCTTT
. | TRBJ2-3 | . | TRBV7-2 | CASSGSVGSSTDTQYF | TGTGCCAGCAGCGGGAGCGTGGGGTCTAGCACAGATACGCAGTATTTT
. | TRBJ1-2 | once | TRBV5-6 | CASSLTPTNYGYTF | TGTGCCAGCAGTCTTACCCCCACTAACTATGGCTACACCTTC
. | TRBJ1-2 | . | TRBV19 | CASSSSVIPDGYTF | TGTGCCAGTAGTTCCTCAGTGATCCCTGATGGCTACACCTTC
. | TRBJ2-7 | . | TRBV4-3 | CASSPDLSGRSYEQYF | TGCGCCAGCAGCCCTGATCTTAGCGGTCGCTCCTACGAGCAGTACTTC
. | TRBJ2-7 | once | TRBV27 | CASSPQGSYEQYF | TGTGCCAGCAGTCCCCAGGGATCCTACGAGCAGTACTTC
TRBD1 | TRBJ1-2 | . | TRBV27 | CASSPFGDSGYTF | TGTGCCAGCAGTCCCTTCGGGGACAGTGGCTACACCTTC
. | TRBJ1-1 | . | TRBV5-1 | CASSLGENTEAFF | TGCGCCAGCAGCTTGGGAGAGAACACTGAAGCTTTCTTT
TRBD1 | TRBJ1-1 | few | TRBV4-1 | CASSQTGTGRIAAFF | TGCGCCAGCAGCCAAACCGGGACAGGGAGGATTGCAGCTTTCTTT
. | TRBJ2-7 | . | TRBV2 | CASSGDSSYEQYF | TGTGCCAGCAGTGGGGACTCTTCCTACGAGCAGTACTTC
. | TRBJ2-2 | . | TRBV19 | CASLPGTTNTGELFF | TGTGCCAGTCTCCCCGGGACAACGAACACCGGGGAGCTGTTTTTT
. | TRBJ1-4 | . | TRBV10-3 | CAISEGQGREKLFF | TGTGCCATCAGTGAGGGGCAGGGACGGGAAAAACTGTTTTTT
. | TRBJ1-2 | . | TRBV7-9 | CASSLEATYGYTF | TGTGCCAGCAGCTTAGAAGCTACCTATGGCTACACCTTC
TRBD2 | TRBJ2-7 | few | TRBV3-1/TRBV3-2 | CASSPSGGLREQYF | TGTGCCAGCAGCCCCAGCGGGGGGCTTAGGGAGCAGTACTTC
. | TRBJ1-2 | . | TRBV6-5 | CASNRGARVYGYTF | TGTGCCAGCAATCGGGGGGCGAGGGTATATGGCTACACCTTC
. | TRBJ1-5 | . | TRBV4-3 | CASSPIPGANQPQHF | TGCGCCAGCAGCCCGATTCCGGGGGCTAATCAGCCCCAGCATTTT
TRBD1 | TRBJ1-4 | . | TRBV5-5 | CASSLGLWDSANEKLFF | TGTGCCAGCAGCTTGGGGCTTTGGGACAGCGCTAATGAAAAACTGTTTTTT
. | TRBJ1-6 | . | TRBV30 | CAWSGGPSPLHF | TGTGCCTGGAGTGGGGGGCCATCACCCCTCCACTTT
TRBD1 | TRBJ2-5 | once | TRBV10-3 | CAISERTGGLTQYF | TGTGCCATCAGCGAAAGGACAGGGGGCTTGACCCAGTACTTC
TRBD2 | TRBJ2-5 | . | TRBV5-1 | CASSLGTSGLQETQYF | TGCGCCAGCAGCCTCGGGACTAGCGGCTTACAAGAGACCCAGTACTTC
TRBD2 | TRBJ2-1 | . | TRBV5-1 | CASHPLAGSDNEQFF | TGCGCCAGCCACCCACTAGCGGGGTCTGACAATGAGCAGTTCTTC
. | TRBJ1-2 | . | TRBV30 | CAWGRGGTAYGYTF | TGTGCCTGGGGACGGGGGGGGACGGCCTATGGCTACACCTTC
. | TRBJ1-1 | . | TRBV10-3 | CAISEFDTEAFF | TGTGCCATCAGTGAGTTCGACACTGAAGCTTTCTTT
TRBD2 | TRBJ2-2 | . | TRBV11-2 | CASITSGINTGELFF | TGTGCCAGCATCACTAGCGGGATCAACACCGGGGAGCTGTTTTTT
. | TRBJ1-6 | . | TRBV19 | CASSPGDNSPLHF | TGTGCCAGTAGTCCAGGGGATAATTCACCCCTCCACTTT
. | TRBJ2-1 | . | TRBV12-2 | CASRLGLDRGDEQFF | TGTGCAAGTCGCTTAGGACTGGATAGGGGTGATGAGCAGTTCTTC
TRBD1 | TRBJ1-2 | . | TRBV6-5 | CASSYSNRGYYGYTF | TGTGCCAGCAGTTACTCGAACAGGGGGTACTATGGCTACACCTTC
. | TRBJ2-5 | once | TRBV29-1 | CSVEDGGGGLETQYF | TGCAGCGTTGAAGATGGCGGAGGGGGCCTGGAGACCCAGTACTTC
. | TRBJ1-1 | . | TRBV6-5 | CASSYSRSTEAFF | TGTGCCAGCAGTTACTCCAGGAGTACTGAAGCTTTCTTT
. | TRBJ2-7 | . | TRBV19 | CASSIDWQESYEQYF | TGTGCCAGTAGTATAGATTGGCAGGAGAGCTACGAGCAGTACTTC
TRBD1 | TRBJ1-1 | few | TRBV6-5 | CASRTGFVNTEAFF | TGTGCCAGCAGGACAGGGTTTGTGAACACTGAAGCTTTCTTT
. | TRBJ1-1 | once | TRBV6-2/TRBV6-3 | CASSYLLEAFF | TGTGCCAGCAGTTATCTACTTGAAGCTTTCTTT
. | TRBJ1-5 | . | TRBV4-1 | CASSPLTAQTRGNQPQHF | TGCGCCAGCAGCCCCCTTACCGCACAGACAAGGGGCAATCAGCCCCAGCATTTT
. | TRBJ1-5 | . | TRBV2 | CASSVGQRNQPQHF | TGTGCCAGCAGTGTCGGGCAGAGGAATCAGCCCCAGCATTTT
. | TRBJ2-2 | . | TRBV19 | CASGRQKNTGELFF | TGTGCCAGCGGCCGACAGAAGAACACCGGGGAGCTGTTTTTT
. | TRBJ1-1 | . | TRBV9 | CASSARAGLNTEAFF | TGTGCCAGCAGCGCCCGCGCAGGGCTTAACACTGAAGCTTTCTTT
TRBD1 | TRBJ1-1 | . | TRBV19 | CASSRQGFSEAFF | TGTGCCAGTAGCCGACAGGGATTCTCTGAAGCTTTCTTT